This is a list of T cell receptor beta chains from one sample in a study of CD8 T cells in ankylosing spondylitis. TCRdb re-called the 5' RACE reads with MiXCR, one entry per CDR3 protein. The data contain about 160,000 distinct CDR3 sequences, roughly 10% of them seen just once; the ten biggest clones take up about 16%. The specimen sequenced was blood, either unsorted or a sorted T cell fraction (not recorded which). The receptors shown here come from a female donor with ankylosing spondylitis or in good health (not recorded which). Each CDR3 is given with its conserved first and last residue. D genes are given only for firm matches. A clone size is listed for some rows: how often the clone was seen (once, few, many), or a class if it is expanded.

v_gene: TRBV25-1; j_gene: TRBJ1-2; d_gene: .; abundance: few; CDR3aa: CASREGYGYTF; CDR3nt: TGTGCCAGCAGGGAAGGCTATGGCTACACCTTC
v_gene: TRBV7-8; j_gene: TRBJ2-7; d_gene: TRBD2; abundance: .; CDR3aa: CASSETSGSSYEQYF; CDR3nt: TGTGCCAGCAGCGAAACTAGCGGGAGTTCCTACGAGCAGTACTTC
v_gene: TRBV5-1; j_gene: TRBJ2-1; d_gene: .; abundance: many; CDR3aa: CASSLYRQIYNEQFF; CDR3nt: TGCGCCAGCAGCTTGTACCGGCAGATCTACAATGAGCAGTTCTTC
v_gene: TRBV3-1; j_gene: TRBJ1-2; d_gene: TRBD1; abundance: many; CDR3aa: CASSQTGTNYGYTF; CDR3nt: TGTGCCAGCAGTCAGACAGGGACGAACTATGGCTACACCTTC
v_gene: TRBV5-1; j_gene: TRBJ2-7; d_gene: TRBD2; abundance: .; CDR3aa: CASSFRTGGPYEQYF; CDR3nt: TGCGCCAGCAGCTTCCGGACGGGAGGGCCGTACGAGCAGTACTTC
v_gene: TRBV4-2; j_gene: TRBJ2-1; d_gene: TRBD1; abundance: many; CDR3aa: CASSQSITGGLHNEQFF; CDR3nt: TGTGCCAGCAGCCAATCTATTACAGGGGGCCTACACAATGAGCAGTTCTTC
v_gene: TRBV27; j_gene: TRBJ2-1; d_gene: .; abundance: many; CDR3aa: CASSLGHLVSEQFF; CDR3nt: TGTGCCAGCAGTTTGGGCCACCTAGTTAGTGAGCAGTTCTTC
v_gene: TRBV6-5; j_gene: TRBJ2-3; d_gene: TRBD1; abundance: few; CDR3aa: CASSPRDPGQGLADTQYF; CDR3nt: TGTGCCAGCAGTCCTCGAGATCCGGGACAGGGGCTGGCTGATACGCAGTATTTT
v_gene: TRBV27; j_gene: TRBJ2-7; d_gene: TRBD1; abundance: few; CDR3aa: CASSLRPGTGFGYEQYF; CDR3nt: TGTGCCAGCAGTCTTCGTCCCGGGACAGGGTTCGGGTACGAGCAGTACTTC
v_gene: TRBV29-1; j_gene: TRBJ1-2; d_gene: .; abundance: many; CDR3aa: CSVPGSQGGYTF; CDR3nt: TGCAGCGTCCCGGGCTCCCAGGGAGGCTACACCTTC
v_gene: TRBV7-9; j_gene: TRBJ2-5; d_gene: .; abundance: many; CDR3aa: CASSLGSMYQETQYF; CDR3nt: TGTGCCAGCAGCTTAGGTTCCATGTACCAAGAGACCCAGTACTTC
v_gene: TRBV19; j_gene: TRBJ1-2; d_gene: .; abundance: many; CDR3aa: CASSIPMGLNYGYTF; CDR3nt: TGTGCCAGTAGTATCCCCATGGGGCTAAACTATGGCTACACCTTC
v_gene: TRBV5-1; j_gene: TRBJ1-2; d_gene: .; abundance: many; CDR3aa: CASSLGNGYTF; CDR3nt: TGCGCCAGCAGCCTGGGGAATGGCTACACCTTC
v_gene: TRBV6-2/TRBV6-3; j_gene: TRBJ1-1; d_gene: TRBD1; abundance: .; CDR3aa: CASSYAGGTEAFF; CDR3nt: TGTGCCAGCAGTTACGCAGGGGGCACTGAAGCTTTCTTT
v_gene: TRBV4-3; j_gene: TRBJ2-7; d_gene: .; abundance: many; CDR3aa: CASSQETRSYEQYF; CDR3nt: TGCGCCAGCAGCCAAGAAACTAGATCCTACGAGCAGTACTTC
v_gene: TRBV7-9; j_gene: TRBJ2-1; d_gene: .; abundance: .; CDR3aa: CASSPPWGDSYNEQFF; CDR3nt: TGTGCCAGCAGCCCCCCGTGGGGGGACTCCTACAATGAGCAGTTCTTC
v_gene: TRBV12-3/TRBV12-4; j_gene: TRBJ2-7; d_gene: TRBD2; abundance: .; CDR3aa: CASSPWGTSNEQYF; CDR3nt: TGTGCCAGCAGCCCTTGGGGGACTAGTAACGAGCAGTACTTC
v_gene: TRBV28; j_gene: TRBJ2-7; d_gene: .; abundance: few; CDR3aa: CASSLYIGYEQYF; CDR3nt: TGTGCCAGCAGTTTATACATCGGCTACGAGCAGTACTTC
v_gene: TRBV25-1; j_gene: TRBJ2-1; d_gene: .; abundance: many; CDR3aa: CASSLGLGDEQFF; CDR3nt: TGTGCCAGCAGCTTGGGACTTGGGGATGAGCAGTTCTTC
v_gene: TRBV27; j_gene: TRBJ2-1; d_gene: .; abundance: few; CDR3aa: CASSRMTSSYNEQFF; CDR3nt: TGTGCCAGCAGTCGAATGACCAGCTCCTACAATGAGCAGTTCTTC
v_gene: TRBV14; j_gene: TRBJ2-1; d_gene: TRBD1; abundance: many; CDR3aa: CASSQLWTGWFRSYNEQFF; CDR3nt: TGTGCCAGCAGCCAACTCTGGACAGGGTGGTTTCGCTCCTACAATGAGCAGTTCTTC
v_gene: TRBV12-5; j_gene: TRBJ2-1; d_gene: .; abundance: many; CDR3aa: CASGLPTGPSEQFF; CDR3nt: TGTGCTAGTGGGCTTCCGACAGGACCCAGTGAGCAGTTCTTC
v_gene: TRBV24-1; j_gene: TRBJ2-2; d_gene: TRBD1; abundance: many; CDR3aa: CATRIGDRNCGELFF; CDR3nt: TGTGCCACCAGGATAGGGGACAGGAATTGCGGGGAGCTGTTTTTT
v_gene: TRBV20-1; j_gene: TRBJ2-7; d_gene: TRBD2; abundance: few; CDR3aa: CSARDGTGGPAREQYF; CDR3nt: TGCAGTGCTAGAGATGGAACGGGAGGGCCGGCGAGGGAGCAGTACTTC
v_gene: TRBV7-9; j_gene: TRBJ1-1; d_gene: .; abundance: many; CDR3aa: CASLLGGSEAFF; CDR3nt: TGTGCCAGCCTTTTGGGAGGGTCCGAAGCTTTCTTT
v_gene: TRBV5-6; j_gene: TRBJ1-1; d_gene: .; abundance: few; CDR3aa: CASSLARSEAFF; CDR3nt: TGTGCCAGCAGCTTGGCCAGGTCTGAAGCTTTCTTT
v_gene: TRBV4-3; j_gene: TRBJ1-2; d_gene: TRBD1; abundance: many; CDR3aa: CASSQDPGQDFYGYTF; CDR3nt: TGCGCCAGCAGCCAAGACCCGGGACAGGACTTTTATGGCTACACCTTC
v_gene: TRBV27; j_gene: TRBJ2-3; d_gene: .; abundance: many; CDR3aa: CASSSSDTQYF; CDR3nt: TGTGCCAGCAGTTCTTCAGATACGCAGTATTTT
v_gene: TRBV11-2; j_gene: TRBJ1-1; d_gene: .; abundance: many; CDR3aa: CASSSAEYTEAFF; CDR3nt: TGTGCCAGCAGCTCAGCAGAGTACACTGAAGCTTTCTTT
v_gene: TRBV14; j_gene: TRBJ2-7; d_gene: .; abundance: many; CDR3aa: CASSQDPYEQYF; CDR3nt: TGTGCCAGCAGCCAAGATCCTTACGAGCAGTACTTC
v_gene: TRBV4-2; j_gene: TRBJ2-7; d_gene: .; abundance: few; CDR3aa: CASSRDAEQYF; CDR3nt: TGTGCCAGCAGCCGCGACGCCGAGCAGTACTTC
v_gene: TRBV7-9; j_gene: TRBJ2-7; d_gene: .; abundance: many; CDR3aa: CASSPRTGFGEQYF; CDR3nt: TGTGCCAGCAGCCCCCGAACAGGGTTCGGCGAGCAGTACTTC
v_gene: TRBV5-8; j_gene: TRBJ1-4; d_gene: .; abundance: few; CDR3aa: CASSLPGLGDF; CDR3nt: TGTGCCAGCAGCTTGCCGGGCCTGGGGGATTTT
v_gene: TRBV9; j_gene: TRBJ2-1; d_gene: .; abundance: few; CDR3aa: CASSGTPFNEQFF; CDR3nt: TGTGCCAGCAGCGGAACCCCCTTCAATGAGCAGTTCTTC
v_gene: TRBV11-2; j_gene: TRBJ2-1; d_gene: .; abundance: .; CDR3aa: CASSFSETHNEQFF; CDR3nt: TGTGCCAGCAGCTTTAGCGAAACCCACAATGAGCAGTTCTTC
v_gene: TRBV27; j_gene: TRBJ2-3; d_gene: .; abundance: many; CDR3aa: CASSLPDRDTQYF; CDR3nt: TGTGCCAGCAGTTTACCCGACCGAGATACGCAGTATTTT
v_gene: TRBV6-5; j_gene: TRBJ2-7; d_gene: .; abundance: .; CDR3aa: CASSYGKLSYEQYF; CDR3nt: TGTGCCAGCAGTTACGGTAAACTTTCCTACGAGCAGTACTTC
v_gene: TRBV7-9; j_gene: TRBJ2-5; d_gene: .; abundance: few; CDR3aa: CASSLGSGETQYF; CDR3nt: TGTGCCAGCAGCTTAGGGTCCGGGGAGACCCAGTACTTC
v_gene: TRBV6-2/TRBV6-3; j_gene: TRBJ1-1; d_gene: .; abundance: .; CDR3aa: CASSYPRPNTEAFF; CDR3nt: TGTGCCAGCAGTTACCCCCGGCCGAACACTGAAGCTTTCTTT
v_gene: TRBV11-2; j_gene: TRBJ2-7; d_gene: TRBD2; abundance: few; CDR3aa: CASSPSGRTYEQYF; CDR3nt: TGTGCCAGCAGCCCTAGCGGGAGGACCTACGAGCAGTACTTC
v_gene: TRBV7-2; j_gene: TRBJ2-1; d_gene: TRBD1; abundance: many; CDR3aa: CASSLGQLYNEQFF; CDR3nt: TGTGCCAGCAGCTTGGGACAGCTCTACAATGAGCAGTTCTTC
v_gene: TRBV5-4; j_gene: TRBJ1-1; d_gene: .; abundance: many; CDR3aa: CASSLSRGTEAFF; CDR3nt: TGTGCCAGCAGCCTCTCGCGCGGCACTGAAGCTTTCTTT
v_gene: TRBV4-3; j_gene: TRBJ1-3; d_gene: .; abundance: few; CDR3aa: CASSQGLGLRNTIYF; CDR3nt: TGCGCCAGCAGCCAAGGTCTGGGTTTAAGAAACACCATATATTTT
v_gene: TRBV5-1; j_gene: TRBJ2-1; d_gene: .; abundance: few; CDR3aa: CASSFLREQENEQFF; CDR3nt: TGCGCCAGCAGCTTTTTAAGGGAACAGGAGAATGAGCAGTTCTTC
v_gene: TRBV20-1; j_gene: TRBJ1-2; d_gene: .; abundance: .; CDR3aa: CSAVFGSTNYGYTF; CDR3nt: TGCAGTGCCGTCTTTGGTTCTACTAACTATGGCTACACCTTC
v_gene: TRBV20-1; j_gene: TRBJ2-7; d_gene: .; abundance: .; CDR3aa: CSAREGAGFYEQYF; CDR3nt: TGCAGTGCTAGAGAGGGGGCCGGATTTTACGAGCAGTACTTC
v_gene: TRBV12-3/TRBV12-4; j_gene: TRBJ2-7; d_gene: TRBD1; abundance: .; CDR3aa: CASSLGTGDSYEQYF; CDR3nt: TGTGCCAGCAGTTTAGGGACAGGGGACTCCTACGAGCAGTACTTC
v_gene: TRBV24-1; j_gene: TRBJ1-2; d_gene: .; abundance: few; CDR3aa: CATSARGGLPGYTF; CDR3nt: TGTGCCACCAGTGCCCGGGGGGGATTGCCGGGCTACACCTTC
v_gene: TRBV27; j_gene: TRBJ2-5; d_gene: .; abundance: .; CDR3aa: CASKLGGQETQYF; CDR3nt: TGTGCCAGCAAACTAGGGGGACAAGAGACCCAGTACTTC